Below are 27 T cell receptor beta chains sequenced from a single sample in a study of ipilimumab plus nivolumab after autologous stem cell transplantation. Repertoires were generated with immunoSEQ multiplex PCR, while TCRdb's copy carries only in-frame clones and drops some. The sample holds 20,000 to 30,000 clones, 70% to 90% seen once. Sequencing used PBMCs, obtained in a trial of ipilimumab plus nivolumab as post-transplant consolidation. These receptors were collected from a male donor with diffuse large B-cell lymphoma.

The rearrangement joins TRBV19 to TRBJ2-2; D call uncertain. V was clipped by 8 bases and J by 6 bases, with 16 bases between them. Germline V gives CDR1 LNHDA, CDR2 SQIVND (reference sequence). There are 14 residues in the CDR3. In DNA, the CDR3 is TGTGCCAGTTCCAACGGGCTAGGGCCCGGGGAGCTGTTTTTT. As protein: CASSNGLGPGELFF.

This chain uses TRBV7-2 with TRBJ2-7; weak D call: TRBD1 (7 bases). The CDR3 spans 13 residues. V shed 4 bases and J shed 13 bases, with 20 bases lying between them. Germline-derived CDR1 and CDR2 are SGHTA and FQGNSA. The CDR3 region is CASSSQGDSINYF. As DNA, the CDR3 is TGTGCCAGCAGCTCCCAGGGGGACTCCATCAATTACTTC.

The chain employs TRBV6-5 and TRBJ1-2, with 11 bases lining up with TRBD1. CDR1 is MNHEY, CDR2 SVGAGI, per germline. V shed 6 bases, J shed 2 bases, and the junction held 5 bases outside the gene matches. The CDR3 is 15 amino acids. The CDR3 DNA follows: TGTGCCAGCAGGGACGGGACAGGGGGGAACTATGGCTACACCTTC. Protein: CASRDGTGGNYGYTF.

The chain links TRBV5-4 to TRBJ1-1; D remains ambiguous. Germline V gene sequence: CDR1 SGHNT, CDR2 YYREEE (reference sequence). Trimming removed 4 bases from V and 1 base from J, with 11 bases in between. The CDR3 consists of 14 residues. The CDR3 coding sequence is TGTGCCAGCAGCCTACGCAAGAGGAACACTGAAGCTTTCTTT. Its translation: CASSLRKRNTEAFF.

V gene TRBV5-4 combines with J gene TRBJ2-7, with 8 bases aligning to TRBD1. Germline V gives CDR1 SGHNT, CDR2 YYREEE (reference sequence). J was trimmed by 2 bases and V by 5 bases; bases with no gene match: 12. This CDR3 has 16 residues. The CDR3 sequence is CASRGQAGSGAYEQYF. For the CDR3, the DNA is TGTGCCAGCAGGGGACAGGCGGGATCTGGCGCCTACGAGCAGTACTTC.

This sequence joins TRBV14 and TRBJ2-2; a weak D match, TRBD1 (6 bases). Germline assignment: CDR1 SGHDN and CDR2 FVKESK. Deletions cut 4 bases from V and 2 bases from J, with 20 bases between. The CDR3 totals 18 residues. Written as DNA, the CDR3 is TGTGCCAGCAGCCTTACAGGGCTCAACCTCTTTAACACCGGGGAGCTGTTTTTT. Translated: CASSLTGLNLFNTGELFF.

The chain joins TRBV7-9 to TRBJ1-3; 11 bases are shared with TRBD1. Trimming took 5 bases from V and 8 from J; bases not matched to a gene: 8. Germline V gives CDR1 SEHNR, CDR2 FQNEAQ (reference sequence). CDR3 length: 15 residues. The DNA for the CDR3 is TGTGCCAGCAGCGCACCGGGACAGGGGGTGGACACCATATATTTT. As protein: CASSAPGQGVDTIYF.

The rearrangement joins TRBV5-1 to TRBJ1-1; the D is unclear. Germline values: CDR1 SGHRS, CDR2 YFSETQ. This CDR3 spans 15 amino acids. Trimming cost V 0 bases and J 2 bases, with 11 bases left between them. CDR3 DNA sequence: TGCGCCAGCAGCTTGGGCCCGGAAAGAAACACTGAAGCTTTCTTT. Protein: CASSLGPERNTEAFF.

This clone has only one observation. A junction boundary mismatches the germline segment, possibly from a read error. CDR3 nucleotide sequence: TGCGCCAGCAGCCAAGAGTGGCAGACCAACTATGGCTACACCTTC. This codes for CASSQEWQTNYGYTF. The chain recombines TRBV5-4 with TRBJ1-2; D not certain. Germline CDR1 is SGHNT and CDR2 is YYREEE (reference sequence). CDR3 size: 15 residues.

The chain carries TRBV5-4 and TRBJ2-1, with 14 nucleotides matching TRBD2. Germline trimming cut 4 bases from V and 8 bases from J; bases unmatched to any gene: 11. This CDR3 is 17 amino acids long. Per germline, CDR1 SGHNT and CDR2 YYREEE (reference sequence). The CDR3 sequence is CASSPGTSGGQRDEQFF. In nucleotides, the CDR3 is TGTGCCAGCAGCCCAGGGACTAGCGGGGGCCAAAGGGATGAGCAGTTCTTC.

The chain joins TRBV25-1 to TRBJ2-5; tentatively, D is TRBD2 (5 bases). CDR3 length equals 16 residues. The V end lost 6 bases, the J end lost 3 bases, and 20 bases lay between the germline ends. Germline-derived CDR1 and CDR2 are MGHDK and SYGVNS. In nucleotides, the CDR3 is TGTGCCAGCAGCGACCCTCCGGGGATTCCTGAAGAGACCCAGTACTTC. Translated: CASSDPPGIPEETQYF.

The chain's CDR3 is CASSHSTGQGYTEAFF. The CDR3 coding sequence is TGTGCCAGCAGCCATAGTACCGGACAGGGCTACACTGAAGCTTTCTTT. This rearrangement joins TRBV4-2 to TRBJ1-1; 8 bases line up with TRBD1. This CDR3 is built from 16 residues. CDR1 is LGHNA and CDR2 is YNFKEQ in the germline V gene. V lost 3 bases, J lost 3 bases, and 9 bases stayed unmatched.

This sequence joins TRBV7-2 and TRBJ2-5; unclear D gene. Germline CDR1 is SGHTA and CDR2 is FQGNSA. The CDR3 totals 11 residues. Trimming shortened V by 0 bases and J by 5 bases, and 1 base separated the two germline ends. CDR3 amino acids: CASSLAETQYF. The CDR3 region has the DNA TGTGCCAGCAGCTTAGCGGAGACCCAGTACTTC. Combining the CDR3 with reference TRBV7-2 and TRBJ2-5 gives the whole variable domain GAGVSQSPSNKVTEKGKDVELRCDPISGHTALYWYRQSLGQGLEFLIYFQGNSAPDKSGLPSDRFSAERTGGSVSTLTIQRTQQEDSAVYLCASSLAETQYFGPGTRLLVL.

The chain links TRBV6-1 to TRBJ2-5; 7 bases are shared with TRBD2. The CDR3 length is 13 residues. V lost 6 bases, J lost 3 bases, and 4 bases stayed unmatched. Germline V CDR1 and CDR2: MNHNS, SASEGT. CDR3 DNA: TGTGCCAGCAGAATCCTAGCGGAAGAGACCCAGTACTTC. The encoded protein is CASRILAEETQYF.

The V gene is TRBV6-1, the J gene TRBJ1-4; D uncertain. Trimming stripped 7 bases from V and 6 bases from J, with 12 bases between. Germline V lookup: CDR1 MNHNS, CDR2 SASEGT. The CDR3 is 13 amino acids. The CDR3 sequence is CASKGGIDEKLFF. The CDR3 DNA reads TGTGCCAGCAAAGGAGGGATCGATGAAAAACTGTTTTTT.

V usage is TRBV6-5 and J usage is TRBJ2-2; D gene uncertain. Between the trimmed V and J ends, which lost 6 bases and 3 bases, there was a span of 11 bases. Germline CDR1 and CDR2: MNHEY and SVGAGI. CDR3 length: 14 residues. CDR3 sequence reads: CASRLYGDTGELFF. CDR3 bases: TGTGCCAGCAGGCTCTATGGGGACACCGGGGAGCTGTTTTTT.

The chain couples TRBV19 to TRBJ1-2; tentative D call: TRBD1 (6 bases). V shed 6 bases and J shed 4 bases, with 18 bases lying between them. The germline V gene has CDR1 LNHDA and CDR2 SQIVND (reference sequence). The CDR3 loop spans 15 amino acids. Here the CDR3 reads CASRQRADSSYGYTF. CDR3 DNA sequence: TGTGCCAGTAGGCAACGGGCGGACAGTTCCTATGGCTACACCTTC.

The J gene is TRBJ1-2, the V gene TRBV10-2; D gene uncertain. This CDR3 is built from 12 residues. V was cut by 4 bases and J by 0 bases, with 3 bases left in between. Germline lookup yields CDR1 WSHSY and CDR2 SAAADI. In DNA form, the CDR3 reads TGCGCCAGCAGTGGGACTAACTATGGCTACACCTTC. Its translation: CASSGTNYGYTF.

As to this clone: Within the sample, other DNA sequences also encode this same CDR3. The CDR3: CASSLSRVNYGYTF. CDR3 in DNA: TGTGCCAGCAGTTTGTCCAGGGTAAACTATGGCTACACCTTC. The chain recombines TRBV27 with TRBJ1-2, with a weak D call TRBD1 (5 bases). This CDR3 spans 14 amino acids. Germline V gene sequence: CDR1 MNHEY, CDR2 SMNVEV (reference sequence). The V and J ends lost 3 bases and 2 bases respectively, with 10 bases between them.

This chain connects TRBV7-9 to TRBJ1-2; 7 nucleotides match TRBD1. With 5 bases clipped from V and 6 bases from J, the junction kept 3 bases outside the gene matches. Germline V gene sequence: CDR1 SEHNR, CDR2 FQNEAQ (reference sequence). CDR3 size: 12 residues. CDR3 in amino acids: CASSPTGHGYTF. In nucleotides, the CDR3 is TGTGCCAGCAGCCCGACAGGGCATGGCTACACCTTC.

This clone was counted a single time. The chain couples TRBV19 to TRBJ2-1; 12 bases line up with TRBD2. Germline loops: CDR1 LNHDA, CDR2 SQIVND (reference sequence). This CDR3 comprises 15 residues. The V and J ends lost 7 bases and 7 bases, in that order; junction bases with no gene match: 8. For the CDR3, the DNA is TGTGCCAGTACGAACCTAGCGGGGGGGGTGAATGAGCAGTTCTTC. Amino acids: CASTNLAGGVNEQFF.

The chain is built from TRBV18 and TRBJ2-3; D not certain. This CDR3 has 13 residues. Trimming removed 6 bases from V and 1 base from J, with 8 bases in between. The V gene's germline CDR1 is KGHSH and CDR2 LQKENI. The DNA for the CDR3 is TGTGCCAGCTCCGTATCAGGCACAGATACGCAGTATTTT. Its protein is CASSVSGTDTQYF.

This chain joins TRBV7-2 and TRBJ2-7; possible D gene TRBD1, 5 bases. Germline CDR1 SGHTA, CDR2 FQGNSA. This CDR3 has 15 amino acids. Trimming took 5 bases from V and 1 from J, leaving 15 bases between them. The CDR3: CASSPHVGPSYEQYF. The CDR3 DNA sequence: TGTGCCAGCAGCCCCCACGTGGGGCCGTCCTACGAGCAGTACTTC.

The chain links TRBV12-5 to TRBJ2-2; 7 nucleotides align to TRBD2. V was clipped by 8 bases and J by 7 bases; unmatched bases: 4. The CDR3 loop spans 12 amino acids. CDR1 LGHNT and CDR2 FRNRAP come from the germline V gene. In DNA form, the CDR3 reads TGTGCTAGTCAATCGGGGGGCGGGGAGCTGTTTTTT. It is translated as CASQSGGGELFF.

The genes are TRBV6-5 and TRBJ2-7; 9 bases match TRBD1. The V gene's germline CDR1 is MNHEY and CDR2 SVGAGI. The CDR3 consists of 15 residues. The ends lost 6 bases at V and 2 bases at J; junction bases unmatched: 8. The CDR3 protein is CASSEDRGPTYEQYF. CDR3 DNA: TGTGCCAGCAGCGAGGACAGGGGCCCGACCTACGAGCAGTACTTC.

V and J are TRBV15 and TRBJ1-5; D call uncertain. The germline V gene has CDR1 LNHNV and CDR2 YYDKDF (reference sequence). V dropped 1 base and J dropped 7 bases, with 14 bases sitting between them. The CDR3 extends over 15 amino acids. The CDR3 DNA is TGTGCCACCAGCAGAGCCTCGGAGATCAACCAGCCCCAGCATTTT. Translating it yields CATSRASEINQPQHF.

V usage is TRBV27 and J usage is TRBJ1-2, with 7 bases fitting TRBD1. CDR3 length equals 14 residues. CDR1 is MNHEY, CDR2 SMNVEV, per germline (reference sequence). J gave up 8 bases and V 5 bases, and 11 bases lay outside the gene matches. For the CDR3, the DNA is TGTGCCAGCAGTCGAGCTGACAGGGCGGGCGGCTACACCTTC. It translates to CASSRADRAGGYTF.